These T cell receptor beta chains were read from a single sample in a study of regulatory dendritic cells for organ transplantation. Profiled with immunoSEQ multiplex PCR; TCRdb holds only in-frame clones, not every one. The sample has some 29,000 clones; 60% to 80% are singletons. The sample consisted of memory CD4+ T cells from blood. The source is a human donor in good health. Both conserved end residues are part of each CDR3. A D gene is named only where the DNA matches it firmly. Some rows mark clone size as missing; the rest say once, few, many or name a class of expanded clone.

V: TRBV5-5; size: few; D: NA; J: TRBJ1-2; DNA: TGTGCCAGCAGCTTGGACAGGGTTAACTATGGCTACACCTTC; CDR3: CASSLDRVNYGYTF
V: TRBV7-2; size: NA; D: NA; J: TRBJ2-7; DNA: TGTGCCAGCAGCTTAGAAGTCAGCAGGGGCCTCTACGAGCAGTACTTC; CDR3: CASSLEVSRGLYEQYF
V: TRBV4-3; size: NA; D: NA; J: TRBJ1-6; DNA: TGCGCCAGCAGCCAAGCTTATAATTCACCCCTCCACTTT; CDR3: CASSQAYNSPLHF
V: TRBV27; size: few; D: TRBD1; J: TRBJ1-2; DNA: TGTGCCAGCAGCCGACAGGGAGGCGTAACAGGTAGCTATGGCTACACCTTC; CDR3: CASSRQGGVTGSYGYTF
V: TRBV10-2; size: NA; D: TRBD2; J: TRBJ2-5; DNA: TGCGCCAGCAGTCAGGGTGGCGGGAGGTCTCAGGAGACCCAGTACTTC; CDR3: CASSQGGGRSQETQYF
V: TRBV28; size: NA; D: TRBD2; J: TRBJ2-6; DNA: TGTGCCAGCAGTTCCCCATGGGGCGGGAGGCCCTCTGGGGCCAACGTCCTGACTTTC; CDR3: CASSSPWGGRPSGANVLTF
V: TRBV7-6; size: NA; D: NA; J: TRBJ1-5; DNA: TGTGCCAGCAGCTTAGCTCCCTCCTGGGAAAATCAGCCCCAGCATTTT; CDR3: CASSLAPSWENQPQHF
V: TRBV10-2; size: NA; D: TRBD1; J: TRBJ2-5; DNA: TGCGCCAGTTCCGGGACAGGGAAAGAGACCCAGTACTTC; CDR3: CASSGTGKETQYF
V: TRBV4-1; size: NA; D: NA; J: TRBJ1-6; DNA: TGCGCCAGCAGCCAGCTCTGGGGTTCGGATTCACCCCTCCACTTT; CDR3: CASSQLWGSDSPLHF
V: TRBV27; size: NA; D: TRBD1; J: TRBJ1-2; DNA: TGTGCCAGCAGTCCATTGACAGGGGGCTTTGGCTACACCTTC; CDR3: CASSPLTGGFGYTF
V: TRBV6-4; size: NA; D: NA; J: TRBJ2-2; DNA: TGTGCCAGCAGTCCCTCCCAGGGCGACACCGGGGAGCTGTTTTTT; CDR3: CASSPSQGDTGELFF